This T cell receptor beta chain was obtained from a study of T cell changes during pregnancy in multiple sclerosis. Profiled with immunoSEQ multiplex PCR; TCRdb holds only in-frame clones, not every one. Found here are around 38,000 clones, 85% to 95% of them singletons; the top ten hold less than 0.45%. Trimming removed 5 bases from V and 4 bases from J, with 9 bases in between. The V gene's germline CDR1 is LNHDA and CDR2 SQIVND (reference sequence). The CDR3 extends over 13 amino acids. The source of this sequence is a female donor in good health, enrolled as a control in a pregnancy study. The sequencing here drew on CD4+ T cells from peripheral blood mononuclear cells, taken in the third trimester of pregnancy. The chain links TRBV19 to TRBJ1-5; D uncertain. The CDR3: CASSEYENQPQHF. The CDR3 region has the DNA TGTGCCAGTAGTGAGTACGAGAATCAGCCCCAGCATTTT. Full variable domain (remainder filled in from reference TRBV19 and TRBJ1-5): DGGITQSPKYLFRKEGQNVTLSCEQNLNHDAMYWYRQDPGQGLRLIYYSQIVNDFQKGDIAEGYSVSREKKESFPLTVTSAQKNPTAFYLCASSEYENQPQHFGDGTRLSIL.